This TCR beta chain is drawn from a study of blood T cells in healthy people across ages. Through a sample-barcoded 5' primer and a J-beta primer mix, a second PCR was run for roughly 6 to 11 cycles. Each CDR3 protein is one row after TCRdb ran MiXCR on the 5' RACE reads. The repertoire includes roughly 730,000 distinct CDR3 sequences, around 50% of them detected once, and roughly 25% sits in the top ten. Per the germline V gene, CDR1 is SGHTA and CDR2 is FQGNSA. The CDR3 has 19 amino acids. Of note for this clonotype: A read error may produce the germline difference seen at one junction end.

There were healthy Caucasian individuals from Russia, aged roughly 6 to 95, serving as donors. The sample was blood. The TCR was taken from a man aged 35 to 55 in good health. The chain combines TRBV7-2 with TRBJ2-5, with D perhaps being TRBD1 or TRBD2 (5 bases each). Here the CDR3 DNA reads TGTGTCAGCAGCCGGAGGAGAATTGGGGCTAGTCGCGTGCAAGAGACCCAGTACTTC. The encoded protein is CVSSRRRIGASRVQETQYF.